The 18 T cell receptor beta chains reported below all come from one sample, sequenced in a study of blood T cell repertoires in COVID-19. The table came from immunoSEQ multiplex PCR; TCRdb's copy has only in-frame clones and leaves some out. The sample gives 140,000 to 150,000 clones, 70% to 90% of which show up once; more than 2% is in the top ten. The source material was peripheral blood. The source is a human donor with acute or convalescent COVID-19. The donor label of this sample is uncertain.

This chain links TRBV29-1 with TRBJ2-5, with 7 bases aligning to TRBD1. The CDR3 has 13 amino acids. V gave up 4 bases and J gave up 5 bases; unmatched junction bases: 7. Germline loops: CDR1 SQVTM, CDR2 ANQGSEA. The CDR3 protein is CSVADRDMETQYF. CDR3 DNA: TGCAGCGTTGCCGACAGGGACATGGAGACCCAGTACTTC.

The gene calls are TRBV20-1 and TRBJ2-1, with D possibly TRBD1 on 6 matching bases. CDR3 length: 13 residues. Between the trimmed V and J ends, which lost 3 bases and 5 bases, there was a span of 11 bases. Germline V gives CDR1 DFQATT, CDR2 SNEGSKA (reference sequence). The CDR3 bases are TGCAGTGCTAGTGGGGACACCGACAATGAGCAGTTCTTC. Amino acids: CSASGDTDNEQFF.

CDR3 region: CASSPGLFYEQYV. The CDR3 DNA sequence: TGTGCCAGCAGCCCGGGACTCTTCTACGAGCAGTACGTC. The chain carries TRBV11-2 and TRBJ2-7, with a weak D call TRBD2 (6 bases). The CDR3 loop spans 13 amino acids. Trimming left V 5 bases short and J 3 bases short, with 11 bases between. CDR1 is SGHAT, CDR2 FQNNGV, per germline.

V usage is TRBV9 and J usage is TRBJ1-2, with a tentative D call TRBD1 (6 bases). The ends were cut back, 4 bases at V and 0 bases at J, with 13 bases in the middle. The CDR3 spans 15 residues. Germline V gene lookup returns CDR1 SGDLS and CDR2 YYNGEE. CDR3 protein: CASSPGQKANYGYTF. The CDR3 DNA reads TGTGCCAGCAGCCCAGGACAGAAAGCTAACTATGGCTACACCTTC. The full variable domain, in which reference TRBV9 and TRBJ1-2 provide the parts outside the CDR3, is DSGVTQTPKHLITATGQRVTLRCSPRSGDLSVYWYQQSLDQGLQFLIQYYNGEERAKGNILERFSAQQFPDLHSELNLSSLELGDSALYFCASSPGQKANYGYTFGSGTRLTVV.

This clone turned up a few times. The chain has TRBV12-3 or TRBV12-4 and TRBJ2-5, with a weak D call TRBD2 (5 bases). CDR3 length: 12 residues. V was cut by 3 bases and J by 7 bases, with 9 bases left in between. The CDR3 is CASSFARGTQYF. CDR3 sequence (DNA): TGTGCCAGCAGTTTCGCCCGGGGGACCCAGTACTTC.

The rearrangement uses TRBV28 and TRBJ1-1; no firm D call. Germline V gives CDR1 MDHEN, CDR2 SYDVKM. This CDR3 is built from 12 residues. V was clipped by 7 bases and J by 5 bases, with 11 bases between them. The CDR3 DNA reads TGTGCCAGCACCAGGCGGGTAACTGAAGCTTTCTTT. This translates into CASTRRVTEAFF.

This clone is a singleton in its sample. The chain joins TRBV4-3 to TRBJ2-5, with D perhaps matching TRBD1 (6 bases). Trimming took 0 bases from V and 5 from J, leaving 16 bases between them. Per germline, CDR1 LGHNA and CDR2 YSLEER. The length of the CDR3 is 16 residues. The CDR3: CASSQDPVTGPETQYF. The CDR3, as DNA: TGCGCCAGCAGCCAAGATCCTGTTACAGGGCCGGAGACCCAGTACTTC.

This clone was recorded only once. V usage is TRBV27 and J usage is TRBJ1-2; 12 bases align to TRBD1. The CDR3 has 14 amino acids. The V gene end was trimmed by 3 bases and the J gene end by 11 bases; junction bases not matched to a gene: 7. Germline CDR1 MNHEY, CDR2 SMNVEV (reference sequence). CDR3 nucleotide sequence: TGTGCCAGCAGTTTCGCCGGGACAGGGGGCGGGTACACCTTC. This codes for CASSFAGTGGGYTF.

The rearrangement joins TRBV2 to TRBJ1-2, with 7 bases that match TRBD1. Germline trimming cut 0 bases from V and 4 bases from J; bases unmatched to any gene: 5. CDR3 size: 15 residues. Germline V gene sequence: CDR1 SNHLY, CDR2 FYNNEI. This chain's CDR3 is CASSEAGRGIYGYTF. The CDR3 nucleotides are TGTGCCAGCAGTGAAGCTGGCAGGGGGATCTATGGCTACACCTTC.

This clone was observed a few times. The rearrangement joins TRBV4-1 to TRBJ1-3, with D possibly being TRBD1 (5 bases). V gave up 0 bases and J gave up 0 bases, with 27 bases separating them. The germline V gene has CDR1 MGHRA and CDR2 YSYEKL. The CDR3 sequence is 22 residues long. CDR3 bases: TGCGCCAGCAGCCAAGAAGGCGTCGGGTCCTTAACGCAGGGATCCTCTGGAAACACCATATATTTT. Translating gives CASSQEGVGSLTQGSSGNTIYF.

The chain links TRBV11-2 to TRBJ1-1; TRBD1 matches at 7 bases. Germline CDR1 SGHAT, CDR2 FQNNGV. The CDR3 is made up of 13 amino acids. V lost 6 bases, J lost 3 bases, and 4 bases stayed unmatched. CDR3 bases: TGTGCCAGCAGATCTCAGGGGGACACTGAAGCTTTCTTT. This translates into CASRSQGDTEAFF.

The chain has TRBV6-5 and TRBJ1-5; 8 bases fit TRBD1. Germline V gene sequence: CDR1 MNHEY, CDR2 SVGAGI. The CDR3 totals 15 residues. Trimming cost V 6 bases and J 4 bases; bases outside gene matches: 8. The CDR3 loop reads CASRQGALRNQPQHF. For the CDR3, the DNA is TGTGCCAGCAGGCAGGGGGCGTTAAGGAATCAGCCCCAGCATTTT.

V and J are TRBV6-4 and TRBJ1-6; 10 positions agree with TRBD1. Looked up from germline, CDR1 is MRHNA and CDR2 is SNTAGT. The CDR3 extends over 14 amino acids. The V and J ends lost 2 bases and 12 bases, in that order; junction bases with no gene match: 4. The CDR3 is CASSDAGDRGPLHF. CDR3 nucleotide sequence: TGTGCCAGCAGTGACGCGGGGGACAGGGGACCCCTCCACTTT.

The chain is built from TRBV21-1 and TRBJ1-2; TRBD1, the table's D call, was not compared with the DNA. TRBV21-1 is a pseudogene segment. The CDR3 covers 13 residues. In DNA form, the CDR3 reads TGTGCCAGCAGCAAAGACAGATGCTATGGCTACACCTTC. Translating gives CASSKDRCYGYTF.

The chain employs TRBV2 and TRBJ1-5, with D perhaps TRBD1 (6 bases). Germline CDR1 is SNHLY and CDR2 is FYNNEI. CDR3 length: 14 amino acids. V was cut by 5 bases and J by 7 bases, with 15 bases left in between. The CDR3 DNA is TGTGCCAGCAGTTCACAGGGAATCCGGCAGCCCCAGCATTTT. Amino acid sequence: CASSSQGIRQPQHF.

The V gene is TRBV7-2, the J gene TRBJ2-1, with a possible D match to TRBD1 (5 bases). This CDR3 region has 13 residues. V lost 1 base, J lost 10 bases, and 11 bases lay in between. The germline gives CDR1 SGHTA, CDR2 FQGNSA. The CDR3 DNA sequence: TGTGCCAGCAGCTTAGGGGGCCTGAGAGAGCAGTTCTTC. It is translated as CASSLGGLREQFF.

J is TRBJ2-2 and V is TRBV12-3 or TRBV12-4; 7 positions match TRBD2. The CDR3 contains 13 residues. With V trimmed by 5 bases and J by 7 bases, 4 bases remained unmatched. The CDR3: CASSNGGGGELFF. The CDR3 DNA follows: TGTGCCAGCAGTAATGGGGGGGGCGGGGAGCTGTTTTTT.

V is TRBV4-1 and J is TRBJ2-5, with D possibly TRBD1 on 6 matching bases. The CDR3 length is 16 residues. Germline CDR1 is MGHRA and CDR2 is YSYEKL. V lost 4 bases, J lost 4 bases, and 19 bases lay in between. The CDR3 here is CASSPSTGRVRETQYF. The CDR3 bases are TGCGCCAGCAGCCCATCGACAGGCCGGGTTCGAGAGACCCAGTACTTC.